These T cell receptor beta chains were read from a single sample in a study of cytomegalovirus exposure and HLA in healthy donors. The table came from immunoSEQ multiplex PCR; TCRdb's copy has only in-frame clones and leaves some out. The repertoire holds 85,000 to 100,000 clones, around three quarters seen once, with about 3.5% in the top ten. The sample was PBMCs. The receptors originated from a male donor in good health and CMV-seropositive. CDR3s include the opening cysteine and the closing phenylalanine or tryptophan. The order of the fields is CDR3 protein, CDR3 DNA, clone size, V gene, D gene, J gene. D genes are given only for firm matches. The listing skips clone size in some rows; elsewhere it reads once, few, many or a size class.

CASSGGGLGQPQHF TGCGCCAGCAGTGGAGGAGGGCTGGGTCAGCCCCAGCATTTT NA TRBV10-2 NA TRBJ1-5
CAWSVLAGTGGSYTEAFF TGTGCCTGGAGTGTCCTTGCCGGGACAGGGGGTTCATACACTGAAGCTTTCTTT NA TRBV30 TRBD1 TRBJ1-1
CASSLGQGRYTF TGTGCCAGCAGCCTTGGACAGGGGAGGTACACCTTC few TRBV5-6 TRBD1 TRBJ1-2
CASSLLGAETQYF TGCGCCAGCAGCCTACTGGGGGCCGAGACCCAGTACTTC NA TRBV5-1 NA TRBJ2-5
CASSPGQSWYGYTF TGTGCCAGTAGTCCCGGACAGAGCTGGTATGGCTACACCTTC few TRBV19 NA TRBJ1-2
CATSRADTITRGEQYF TGTGCCACCAGCAGAGCCGACACGATAACTCGTGGCGAGCAGTACTTC NA TRBV15 NA TRBJ2-7
CASSLAGTGIGNYGYTF TGTGCCAGCAGCTTAGCGGGGACAGGGATTGGGAACTATGGCTACACCTTC NA TRBV7-6 TRBD1 TRBJ1-2
CASRLQGMDGYTF TGTGCCAGCAGGCTACAGGGTATGGATGGCTACACCTTC NA TRBV28 NA TRBJ1-2
CASSLEHHYEQYF TGCGCCAGCAGCTTGGAACATCACTACGAGCAGTACTTC once TRBV5-1 NA TRBJ2-7
CASSQETGTQPQHF TGCGCCAGCAGCCAAGAGACAGGGACTCAGCCCCAGCATTTT few TRBV4-3 TRBD1 TRBJ1-5
CASSFRAGPVDEQFF TGTGCCAGCAGCTTCCGGGCAGGGCCAGTTGATGAGCAGTTCTTC NA TRBV7-3 NA TRBJ2-1
CASSLDPGSKTQYF TGTGCCAGCAGCTTAGATCCGGGGTCAAAGACCCAGTACTTC NA TRBV11-2 NA TRBJ2-5
CASSLGGVENTEAFF TGTGCCAGCAGCTTAGGCGGGGTGGAGAACACTGAAGCTTTCTTT NA TRBV7-9 NA TRBJ1-1
CASSTDRGRWTEAFF TGTGCCAGTAGTACGGACAGGGGGCGGTGGACTGAAGCTTTCTTT NA TRBV19 TRBD1 TRBJ1-1
CAWSPLDRGRYTEAFF TGTGCCTGGAGTCCCCTGGACAGGGGAAGATACACTGAAGCTTTCTTT NA TRBV30 TRBD1 TRBJ1-1
CASSVKAGESTIYF TGTGCCAGCAGCGTAAAGGCAGGGGAAAGCACCATATATTTT NA TRBV9 NA TRBJ1-3
CASSQRTGGHTEAFF TGTGCCAGCAGCCAGAGGACAGGAGGCCACACTGAAGCTTTCTTT NA TRBV4-2 TRBD1 TRBJ1-1
CASSQDLGGGLYEQYF TGCGCCAGCAGCCAAGATCTGGGCGGGGGGCTCTACGAGCAGTACTTC NA TRBV4-3 TRBD2 TRBJ2-7
CASSQGPVASRQGTYNEQFF TGCGCCAGCAGCCAAGGGCCGGTCGCCTCAAGGCAGGGCACCTACAATGAGCAGTTCTTC NA TRBV4-1 NA TRBJ2-1
CASSLRGTGEGGWQFF TGCGCCAGCAGCTTGAGGGGGACAGGGGAGGGAGGATGGCAGTTCTTC NA TRBV5-1 TRBD1 TRBJ2-1
CASSPGQGSSPLHF TGTGCCAGTAGTCCGGGACAGGGGTCGTCACCCCTCCACTTT NA TRBV19 TRBD1 TRBJ1-6
CTSSHGQGADTQYF TGCACCAGCAGCCACGGACAGGGGGCAGATACGCAGTATTTT NA TRBV1 NA TRBJ2-3
CASSLGREQFF TGTGCCAGCAGCTTAGGGCGCGAGCAGTTCTTC NA TRBV7-3 NA TRBJ2-1
CASSSGSYYEQYF TGTGCCAGCTCAAGCGGGTCCTACTACGAGCAGTACTTC NA TRBV18 NA TRBJ2-7
CASSGQDTEAFF TGTGCCAGCTCTGGACAGGACACTGAAGCTTTCTTT NA TRBV2 TRBD1 TRBJ1-1
CASSYSQGLYEQYF TGTGCCAGCAGTTACTCCCAGGGGCTCTACGAGCAGTACTTC NA TRBV6-5 NA TRBJ2-7
CASSPGTVNQPQHF TGTGCCAGCTCACCAGGGACAGTCAATCAGCCCCAGCATTTT NA TRBV18 TRBD1 TRBJ1-5
CATSQVAGRPHGYTF TGTGCCACCTCCCAGGTTGCCGGGAGGCCTCATGGCTACACCTTC NA TRBV7-2 NA TRBJ1-2
CASSQPGQGALVEAFF TGTGCCAGCAGCCAACCCGGACAGGGGGCCCTCGTTGAAGCTTTCTTT NA TRBV4-2 TRBD1 TRBJ1-1
CASSPRGETQYF TGTGCCAGCTCACCTCGAGGGGAGACCCAGTACTTC once TRBV18 NA TRBJ2-5
CASRGQKGYEQYF TGTGCCAGCAGGGGACAGAAGGGCTACGAGCAGTACTTC NA TRBV7-2 TRBD1 TRBJ2-7
CASSAHRGGGNTGELFF TGTGCCAGCAGCGCCCATCGTGGGGGCGGGAACACCGGGGAGCTGTTTTTT NA TRBV9 NA TRBJ2-2
CASSAGIMTRTDHGYTF TGTGCCAGCAGCGCAGGGATTATGACCCGCACAGACCATGGCTACACCTTC NA TRBV9 NA TRBJ1-2
CASSRDFPLTYEQYF TGTGCCAGCAGTCGGGACTTCCCCTTAACCTACGAGCAGTACTTC NA TRBV2 NA TRBJ2-7
CASRVDRVNYGYTF TGTGCCAGTAGGGTGGACAGGGTAAACTATGGCTACACCTTC NA TRBV19 TRBD1 TRBJ1-2
CASSLSDSFEAFF TGTGCGAGCAGCTTATCGGACAGCTTTGAAGCTTTCTTT few TRBV7-8 NA TRBJ1-1